The following is a T cell receptor beta chain sequence with its context. The repertoire was sequenced with immunoSEQ multiplex PCR; TCRdb's copy has only in-frame clones and lacks some. The data hold around 2.1 million clones, with about 93% observed a single time. CD45RO-negative, CCR7-selected cells formed the naive CD8 fraction, which excluded terminally differentiated effector memory CD45RA+ cells. The data were obtained in a study of shared clonotypes between healthy human individuals. Overall study context: Per donor, CD8 memory used one plate, CD8 naive used two, CD4 memory used three and CD4 naive used three.

From germline, CDR1 is WNHNN and CDR2 SYGVQD (reference sequence). The junction had 12 bases not matched to a gene; V was cut back by 2 bases and J by 7 bases. The length of the CDR3 is 17 residues. This TCR was recovered from a man between 18 and 35 years old in good health. Some clones in this sample may be carry-over from other donors' samples. The chain joins TRBV10-1 to TRBJ2-1; 9 bases fit TRBD2. Sequencing was carried out using naive CD8+ T cells from PBMCs. The CDR3 bases are TGCGCCAGCAGTGAGCTCCTTTGCGGGAGGGCCCGGAATGAGCAGTTCTTC. It codes for CASSELLCGRARNEQFF.